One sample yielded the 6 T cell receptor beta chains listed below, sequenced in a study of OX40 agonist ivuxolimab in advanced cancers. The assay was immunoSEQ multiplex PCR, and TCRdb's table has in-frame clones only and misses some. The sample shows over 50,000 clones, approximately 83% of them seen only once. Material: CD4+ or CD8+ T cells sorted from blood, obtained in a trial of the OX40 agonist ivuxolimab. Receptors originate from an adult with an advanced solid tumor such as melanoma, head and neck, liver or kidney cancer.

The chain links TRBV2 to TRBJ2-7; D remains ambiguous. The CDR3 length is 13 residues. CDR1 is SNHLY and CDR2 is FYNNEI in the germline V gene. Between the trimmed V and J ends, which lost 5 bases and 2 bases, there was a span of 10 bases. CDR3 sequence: CASSPDTTYEQYF. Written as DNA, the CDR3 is TGTGCCAGCAGTCCAGATACTACCTACGAGCAGTACTTC.

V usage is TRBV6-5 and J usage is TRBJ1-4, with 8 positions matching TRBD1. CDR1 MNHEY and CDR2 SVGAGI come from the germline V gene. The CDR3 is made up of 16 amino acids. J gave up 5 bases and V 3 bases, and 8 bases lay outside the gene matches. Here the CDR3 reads CASSYSWDRLNEKLFF. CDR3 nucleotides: TGTGCCAGCAGTTATTCATGGGACAGGTTAAATGAAAAACTGTTTTTT.

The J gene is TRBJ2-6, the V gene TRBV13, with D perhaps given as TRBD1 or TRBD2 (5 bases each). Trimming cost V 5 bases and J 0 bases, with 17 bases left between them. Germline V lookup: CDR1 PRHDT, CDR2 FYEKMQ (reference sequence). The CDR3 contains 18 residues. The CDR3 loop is CASSPGRTDYSGANVLTF. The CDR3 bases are TGTGCCAGCAGCCCGGGACGGACGGATTACTCTGGGGCCAACGTCCTGACTTTC.

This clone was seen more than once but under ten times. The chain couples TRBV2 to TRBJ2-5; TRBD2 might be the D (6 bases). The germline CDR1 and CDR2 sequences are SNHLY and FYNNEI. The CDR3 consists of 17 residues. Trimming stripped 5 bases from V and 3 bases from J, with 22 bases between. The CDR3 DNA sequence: TGTGCCAGCAGTCTCTTTCCTTTGTGGGGGGTCGAAGAGACCCAGTACTTC. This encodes CASSLFPLWGVEETQYF.

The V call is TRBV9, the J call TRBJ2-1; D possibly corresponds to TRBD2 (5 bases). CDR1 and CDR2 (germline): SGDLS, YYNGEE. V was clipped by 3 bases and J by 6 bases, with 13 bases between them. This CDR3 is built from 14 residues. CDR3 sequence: CASSAGLLGNEQFF. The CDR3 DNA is TGTGCCAGCAGCGCGGGGTTATTGGGCAATGAGCAGTTCTTC.

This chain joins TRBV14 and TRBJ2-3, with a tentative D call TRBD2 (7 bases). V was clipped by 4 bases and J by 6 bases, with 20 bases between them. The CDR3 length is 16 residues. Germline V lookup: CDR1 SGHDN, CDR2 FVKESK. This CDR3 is CASSLLVGGPPDTQYF. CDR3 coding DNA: TGTGCCAGCAGCCTCCTAGTGGGGGGGCCTCCGGATACGCAGTATTTT.